The 25 T cell receptor beta chains given below trace back to one sample, sequenced in a study of CD8 T cells in ankylosing spondylitis. General observations from the study: Blood of patients with ankylosing spondylitis appeared to be characterized by a TCR beta motif of roughly eight highly homologous variants.

From the 5' RACE reads, TCRdb called clonotypes with MiXCR, one entry per CDR3 protein. The sample has around 450,000 distinct CDR3 sequences, roughly 25% seen once. Antigen specificity for these receptors is unknown. Sequenced sample: blood, either unsorted or a sorted T cell fraction (not recorded which). These receptors originate from a male donor with ankylosing spondylitis.

This chain joins TRBV21-1 and TRBJ2-1; TRBD2 reflects the table's D call only, with no check against the DNA. TRBV21-1 counts as a pseudogene. The CDR3 contains 14 residues. The CDR3 DNA follows: TGTGCCTCACAGCGGACTTACTCCTACAATGAGCAGTTCTTC. It translates to CASQRTYSYNEQFF.

In this sample, this clonotype turned up a few times. The genes are TRBV5-1 and TRBJ1-2; a possible D gene is TRBD1 (6 bases). Trimming stripped 4 bases from V and 2 bases from J, with 9 bases between. Germline-derived CDR1 and CDR2 are SGHRS and YFSETQ. The CDR3 contains 13 residues. The DNA for the CDR3 is TGCGCCAGCAGCAGGACAGCGAACTATGGCTACACCTTC. Protein sequence: CASSRTANYGYTF.

There are a few counts of this clonotype. This chain joins TRBV20-1 and TRBJ1-5, with D perhaps TRBD1 (5 bases). The V end lost 7 bases, the J end lost 2 bases, and 9 bases lay between the germline ends. The CDR3 spans 12 residues. Germline CDR1 DFQATT, CDR2 SNEGSKA (reference sequence). CDR3 loop: CSGQQGNQPQHF. The DNA for the CDR3 is TGCAGTGGCCAACAGGGCAATCAGCCCCAGCATTTT.

The genes are TRBV7-2 and TRBJ2-7, with unresolved D. The CDR3 has 12 amino acids. From germline, CDR1 is SGHTA and CDR2 FQGNSA. V lost 1 base to trimming and J lost 3 bases, with 4 bases between them. The chain's CDR3 is CASSLEYYEQYF. In DNA form, the CDR3 reads TGTGCCAGCAGCTTAGAGTACTACGAGCAGTACTTC.

The chain has TRBV4-2 and TRBJ1-2, with no clear D. V was cut by 0 bases and J by 3 bases, with 8 bases left in between. The germline CDR1 and CDR2 sequences are LGHNA and YNFKEQ. The CDR3 length is 14 residues. The CDR3 is CASSQDPGDYGYTF. The CDR3 DNA reads TGTGCCAGCAGCCAAGATCCAGGCGACTATGGCTACACCTTC.

In this sample, this clonotype turned up once. The genes are TRBV5-1 and TRBJ1-1, with 8 bases lining up with TRBD1. CDR3 length equals 17 residues. The germline CDR1 and CDR2 sequences are SGHRS and YFSETQ. V lost 0 bases to trimming and J lost 0 bases; unmatched junction nucleotides: 7. The CDR3: CASSLGVNRGLNTEAFF. CDR3 DNA: TGCGCCAGCAGCTTGGGGGTTAACAGGGGGTTGAACACTGAAGCTTTCTTT.

This clonotype has just one count. The chain recombines TRBV6-5 with TRBJ1-5; possible D gene TRBD1, 5 bases. V gave up 3 bases and J gave up 4 bases, with 13 bases separating them. The CDR3 contains 15 residues. Per the germline V gene, CDR1 is MNHEY and CDR2 is SVGAGI. CDR3 protein: CASSYSLGDNQPQHF. The CDR3 DNA follows: TGTGCCAGCAGTTATTCGTTGGGGGATAATCAGCCCCAGCATTTT.

The J gene is TRBJ2-1, the V gene TRBV10-2; unclear D gene. Germline CDR1 and CDR2: WSHSY and SAAADI. The germline V and J ends were trimmed by 3 bases and 0 bases, with 12 bases remaining between them. This CDR3 contains 16 residues. The CDR3 nucleotides read TGCGCCAGCAGTGACAACTACCTAAGCTCCTACAATGAGCAGTTCTTC. This sequence encodes CASSDNYLSSYNEQFF.

The chain carries TRBV30 and TRBJ1-1, with unresolved D. The CDR3 runs to 12 residues. The V end lost 2 bases, the J end lost 4 bases, and 8 bases lay between the germline ends. CDR1 and CDR2 from the germline V gene are GTSNPN and SVGIG (reference sequence). The CDR3 here is CAWSRGITEAFF. The CDR3 region has the DNA TGTGCCTGGAGTCGGGGAATCACTGAAGCTTTCTTT. The entire variable domain, with the rest obtained from reference TRBV30 and TRBJ1-1, is as follows: SQTIHQWPATLVQPVGSPLSLECTVEGTSNPNLYWYRQAAGRGLQLLFYSVGIGQISSEVPQNLSASRPQDRQFILSSKKLLLSDSGFYLCAWSRGITEAFFGQGTRLTVV.

Only a few counts were recorded for this clonotype. V is TRBV5-1 and J is TRBJ2-5; D not certain. Germline V lookup: CDR1 SGHRS, CDR2 YFSETQ. The CDR3 length is 13 residues. The V and J ends lost 0 bases and 5 bases respectively, with 8 bases between them. The CDR3 coding sequence is TGCGCCAGCAGCTTGGCCGAAGGGGAGACCCAGTACTTC. Translated, it gives CASSLAEGETQYF.

This clonotype was seen repeatedly, ten times or more. The chain recombines TRBV6-1 with TRBJ2-2, with D perhaps matching TRBD1 (6 bases). V was clipped by 2 bases and J by 6 bases, with 13 bases between them. Germline CDR1 and CDR2: MNHNS and SASEGT. This CDR3 contains 15 residues. CDR3 in amino acids: CASSELQGPPGELFF. In DNA form, the CDR3 reads TGTGCCAGCAGTGAATTACAGGGTCCCCCCGGGGAGCTGTTTTTT.

This chain uses TRBV5-4 with TRBJ2-1; TRBD1 aligns across 8 bases. CDR1 is SGHNT, CDR2 YYREEE, per germline (reference sequence). The CDR3 length is 14 residues. V was pared by 5 bases and J by 6 bases, with 7 bases of the junction left unmatched. The CDR3 loop reads CASSLETGVNEQFF. CDR3 nucleotides: TGTGCCAGCAGTCTGGAGACAGGGGTCAATGAGCAGTTCTTC.

This clonotype has more than one count but fewer than ten. This chain links TRBV4-2 with TRBJ2-7, with TRBD1 as a possible D gene (7 bases). The CDR3 is made up of 15 amino acids. V was shortened by 0 bases and J by 4 bases, with 13 bases between the two germline ends. Germline V gene data show CDR1 as LGHNA and CDR2 as YNFKEQ. The CDR3 bases are TGTGCCAGCAGCCAAGAAGCACAGGGGAGGTACGAGCAGTACTTC. It translates to CASSQEAQGRYEQYF.

This chain connects TRBV30 to TRBJ2-3, with D tentatively TRBD2 (6 bases). This CDR3 region has 14 residues. From germline, CDR1 is GTSNPN and CDR2 SVGIG (reference sequence). V dropped 3 bases and J dropped 6 bases, with 16 bases sitting between them. The CDR3 is CAWSLRLDLDTQYF. The DNA of the CDR3 is TGTGCCTGGAGCCTCAGACTAGATTTGGATACGCAGTATTTT.

V is TRBV20-1 and J is TRBJ2-5; either TRBD1 or TRBD2 may supply D (7 bases each). This CDR3 spans 17 amino acids. Trimming took off 0 bases at V and 2 bases at J, with 19 bases between the two ends. CDR1 and CDR2 from the germline V gene are DFQATT and SNEGSKA (reference sequence). The DNA for the CDR3 is TGCAGTGCTAGAGACCCACGACAGGGAGGGGCACAAGAGACCCAGTACTTC. Amino acids: CSARDPRQGGAQETQYF.

V is TRBV6-5 and J is TRBJ1-1; the match to TRBD1 covers 8 bases. The CDR3 sequence is 11 residues long. V shed 10 bases, J shed 7 bases, and the junction held 5 bases outside the gene matches. Germline loops: CDR1 MNHEY, CDR2 SVGAGI. CDR3 sequence (DNA): TGTGCCACGAGACAGGGGAATGAAGCTTTCTTT. It encodes CATRQGNEAFF.

This clonotype was seen only a few times. The rearrangement uses TRBV3-1 and TRBJ1-1, with D uncertain. The germline V gene has CDR1 LGHDT and CDR2 YNNKEL (reference sequence). This CDR3 comprises 13 residues. V was cut by 1 base and J by 1 base, with 4 bases left in between. The CDR3: CASSQAGNTEAFF. The DNA of the CDR3 is TGTGCCAGCAGCCAAGCCGGGAACACTGAAGCTTTCTTT.

The rearrangement uses TRBV2 and TRBJ2-1; TRBD2 matches at 7 bases. The CDR3 consists of 15 residues. Germline trimming cut 2 bases from V and 2 bases from J; bases unmatched to any gene: 3. Per germline, CDR1 SNHLY and CDR2 FYNNEI. CDR3 DNA: TGTGCCAGCAGTGAACGGGGGGTAACCTACAATGAGCAGTTCTTC. Its protein is CASSERGVTYNEQFF.

This rearrangement joins TRBV20-1 to TRBJ2-7; D is ambiguous. The CDR3 extends over 11 amino acids. Trimming cost V 3 bases and J 4 bases, with 7 bases left between them. Germline CDR1 reads DFQATT; CDR2 reads SNEGSKA (reference sequence). This CDR3 is CSARANYEQYF. The CDR3 DNA reads as TGCAGTGCTAGGGCCAATTACGAGCAGTACTTC.

The rearrangement joins TRBV19 to TRBJ2-1; TRBD1 matches at 8 bases. The germline gives CDR1 LNHDA, CDR2 SQIVND (reference sequence). CDR3 length equals 13 residues. V lost 5 bases and J lost 8; bases outside the gene matches: 5. CDR3 amino acids: CASSSDRAYEQFF. DNA for the CDR3: TGTGCCAGTAGTTCGGACAGGGCCTATGAGCAGTTCTTC.

There are a few counts of this clonotype. V is TRBV15 and J is TRBJ2-1; 11 nucleotides line up with TRBD2. CDR3 length: 17 residues. Germline-derived CDR1 and CDR2 are LNHNV and YYDKDF (reference sequence). After removal of 5 bases from V and 3 bases from J, the junction contained 9 bases not matched to a gene. CDR3 in amino acids: CATSSPGLADDYNEQFF. DNA of the CDR3: TGTGCCACCAGCTCACCGGGACTAGCGGACGACTACAATGAGCAGTTCTTC. The entire variable domain, with the rest obtained from reference TRBV15 and TRBJ2-1, is as follows: DAMVIQNPRYQVTQFGKPVTLSCSQTLNHNVMYWYQQKSSQAPKLLFHYYDKDFNNEADTPDNFQSRRPNTSFCFLDIRSPGLGDTAMYLCATSSPGLADDYNEQFFGPGTRLTVL.

This clonotype has more than one count but fewer than ten. The chain combines TRBV20-1 with TRBJ2-3; no firm D call. V lost 6 bases and J 2 bases, leaving 18 bases between the germline ends. CDR1 is DFQATT, CDR2 SNEGSKA, per germline (reference sequence). CDR3 size: 15 residues. The CDR3 spells CSANRPTVNTDTQYF. For the CDR3, the DNA is TGCAGTGCAAATCGGCCCACGGTAAACACAGATACGCAGTATTTT.

The chain combines TRBV5-6 with TRBJ1-2; D unresolved. The CDR3 covers 15 residues. The ends were cut back, 0 bases at V and 5 bases at J, with 14 bases in the middle. Germline CDR1 SGHDT, CDR2 YYEEEE. CDR3 loop: CASSLGLAPQYGYTF. CDR3 DNA: TGTGCCAGCAGCTTGGGTTTGGCCCCCCAATATGGCTACACCTTC.

The V and J genes are TRBV20-1 and TRBJ1-1; D unclear. Germline V gene lookup returns CDR1 DFQATT and CDR2 SNEGSKA (reference sequence). This CDR3 is 14 amino acids long. Between the trimmed V and J ends, which lost 6 bases and 2 bases, there was a span of 16 bases. The CDR3 loop is CSATSLRFNTEAFF. The CDR3 DNA reads TGCAGTGCCACCTCCTTACGTTTTAACACTGAAGCTTTCTTT.

V usage is TRBV18 and J usage is TRBJ2-7, with a tentative D call TRBD1 (6 bases). The CDR3 consists of 14 residues. Deletions cut 6 bases from V and 2 bases from J, with 14 bases between. The germline gives CDR1 KGHSH, CDR2 LQKENI. CDR3 residues: CASSGQFGTYEQYV. The CDR3 nucleotides are TGTGCCAGCTCTGGACAGTTTGGCACCTACGAGCAGTACGTC.